The rows below give T cell receptor beta chains drawn from one sample of a study of regulatory T cells in long-lasting Graves disease. TCRdb reprocessed the multiplex PCR reads with MiXCR, giving one entry per CDR3 protein. Found here are 510,000 or so distinct CDR3 sequences, approximately 12% of them singletons; the top ten hold 7.5% to 9%. Another study also made use of these data, one on T cells in Graves' hyperthyroidism and ophthalmopathy.

The material sequenced was peripheral blood mononuclear cells (PBMCs), taken at new diagnosis, from a patient treated with antithyroid drugs. The receptors stem from a woman aged 25 to 39 with Graves disease. CDR3s include the opening cysteine and the closing phenylalanine or tryptophan. A D gene is named only where the DNA matches it firmly. A row's size may be missing; if present it is once, few, many or a size class.

TRBV28	NA	TRBJ2-7	NA	TGTGCCAGCAGTTCCCTAATCGAGCAGTACTTC	CASSSLIEQYF
TRBV10-1	NA	TRBJ2-7	NA	TGCGCCAGCAGTCTGGGTTTCCCGGGGTTCTACGAGCAGTACTTC	CASSLGFPGFYEQYF
TRBV3-1	TRBD1	TRBJ2-1	many	TGTGCCAGCAGCCGCGAGGTAGGGACAGGGTACAATGAGCAGTTCTTC	CASSREVGTGYNEQFF
TRBV18	TRBD1	TRBJ2-7	few	TGTGCCAGCTCCCAGGGACAGGGGCCAACCTACGAGCAGTACTTC	CASSQGQGPTYEQYF
TRBV11-1	TRBD2	TRBJ2-3	NA	TGTGCCAGCAGCTTGGCGCCTAGCGGGGCTAGCACAGATACGCAGTATTTT	CASSLAPSGASTDTQYF
TRBV11-1	TRBD1	TRBJ1-1	many	TGTGCCAGCAGCTTCCAGGGGGAAGACACTGAAGCTTTCTTT	CASSFQGEDTEAFF
TRBV28	TRBD2	TRBJ2-1	many	TGTGCCAGCAGTCCTCCGGTACTAGCGGGCCTAAGCTCCTACAATGAGCAGTTCTTC	CASSPPVLAGLSSYNEQFF
TRBV7-2	NA	TRBJ1-5	NA	TGTGCCAGCAACTTAAACGGCCATAGCAATCAGCCCCAGCATTTT	CASNLNGHSNQPQHF
TRBV3-1	TRBD2	TRBJ2-2	NA	TGTGCCAGCAGCCCAATCCTTCGGGCGGGAGAAGACACCAGGGAGCTGTTTTTT	CASSPILRAGEDTRELFF
TRBV11-2	NA	TRBJ1-3	NA	TGTGCCAGCAGCTTATGGGGGGAGGTTCCCCGAAACACCATATATTTT	CASSLWGEVPRNTIYF